Listed below are T cell receptor beta chains from one sample, sequenced in a study of T-cell reconstitution after alpha-beta-depleted transplantation in children. From the PCR reads, TCRdb called clonotypes with MiXCR, one entry per CDR3 protein. The sample lists about 180,000 distinct CDR3 sequences; 8.5% to 14% were seen once. Sequenced here: PBMCs, sampled before TCRalphabeta/CD19-depleted stem cell transplant. The receptors shown here come from a boy aged 2-9 years with acute myeloid leukemia, due to receive a stem cell transplant. The CDR3 runs from the conserved cysteine through the conserved F or W. D genes are given only for firm matches. The size field reads once, few, many, or a class for an expanded clone.

clone_size: few; j_call: TRBJ1-5; d_call: .; v_call: TRBV12-3/TRBV12-4; cdr3_nt: TGTGCCAGCAGTTTAGATGTCAATCAGCCCCAGCATTTT; cdr3_aa: CASSLDVNQPQHF
clone_size: many; j_call: TRBJ1-1; d_call: .; v_call: TRBV6-6; cdr3_nt: TGTGCCAGCAGTACGGACGGGGACACTGAAGCTTTCTTT; cdr3_aa: CASSTDGDTEAFF
clone_size: many; j_call: TRBJ2-7; d_call: .; v_call: TRBV28; cdr3_nt: TGTGCCAGCAGTCCGACCCCCTCTACTAGCTCCTACGAGCAGTACTTC; cdr3_aa: CASSPTPSTSSYEQYF
clone_size: many; j_call: TRBJ1-1; d_call: .; v_call: TRBV5-1; cdr3_nt: TGCGCCAGCAGCTCAGGGTTTATGGACACTGAAGCTTTCTTT; cdr3_aa: CASSSGFMDTEAFF
clone_size: few; j_call: TRBJ2-3; d_call: TRBD1; v_call: TRBV6-1; cdr3_nt: TGTGCCAGCAGTGCAGGGGGTTACCCCTCCACAGATACGCAGTATTTT; cdr3_aa: CASSAGGYPSTDTQYF
clone_size: many; j_call: TRBJ2-3; d_call: TRBD2; v_call: TRBV5-1; cdr3_nt: TGCGCCAGCAGCTACGGACTAGCGGGACGGAGAGATACGCAGTATTTT; cdr3_aa: CASSYGLAGRRDTQYF
clone_size: many; j_call: TRBJ1-2; d_call: .; v_call: TRBV28; cdr3_nt: TGTGCCAGCAGTCCCGCAGGGGCCTATGGCTACACCTTC; cdr3_aa: CASSPAGAYGYTF
clone_size: many; j_call: TRBJ1-1; d_call: TRBD1; v_call: TRBV20-1; cdr3_nt: TGCAGTGCTCCTGACAGGGGGCGAGGGAACACTGAAGCTTTCTTT; cdr3_aa: CSAPDRGRGNTEAFF
clone_size: many; j_call: TRBJ1-4; d_call: TRBD1; v_call: TRBV18; cdr3_nt: TGTGCCAGCTCACCCGGGACAGCTGATGAAAAACTGTTTTTT; cdr3_aa: CASSPGTADEKLFF
clone_size: many; j_call: TRBJ2-1; d_call: TRBD2; v_call: TRBV4-1; cdr3_nt: TGCGCCAGCAGCCAAGAATGGGACTGGCGGGAGGGCCGGGAGCAGTTCTTC; cdr3_aa: CASSQEWDWREGREQFF